This T cell receptor (beta chain) was retrieved from a study of CXCR3-negative and CXCR3-positive naive CD8 T cells. Study observations and caveats: Naive CXCR3-negative and CXCR3-positive cells had similar TRBV-TRBJ usage; memory differed. Naive cells with CXCR3 showed TRB CDR3s that were more hydrophobic than those in CXCR3-negative naive cells. With CXCR3 expression partially decreased after cryopreservation, most assays relied on fresh PBMCs.

UMI labels and 5' RACE were used to prepare the TRB cDNA libraries. For each CDR3 protein, TCRdb gives one entry from its re-call of the 5' RACE reads, without DNA. This sample's table reports just under 90,000 distinct CDR3 sequences. The sorting of each CD8+ T cell subset was done in triplicate, at 300,000 cells each. Details on this clonotype: The target antigen is unknown.

This CDR3 spans 13 amino acids. The germline V gene has CDR1 SGHAT and CDR2 FQDESV (reference sequence). The rearrangement links TRBV11-1 to TRBJ2-7. The sample taken for sequencing was naive CXCR3+ CD8+ T cells from blood. Subset denoted: CD45RO-CCR7+CD27+CD95- naive CD8+ T cells expressing CXCR3 (TNR3+). This TCR came from a human donor in good health. Some clones in this sample may be carry-over from other donors' samples. The CDR3 sequence: CASSFGDSYEQYF.